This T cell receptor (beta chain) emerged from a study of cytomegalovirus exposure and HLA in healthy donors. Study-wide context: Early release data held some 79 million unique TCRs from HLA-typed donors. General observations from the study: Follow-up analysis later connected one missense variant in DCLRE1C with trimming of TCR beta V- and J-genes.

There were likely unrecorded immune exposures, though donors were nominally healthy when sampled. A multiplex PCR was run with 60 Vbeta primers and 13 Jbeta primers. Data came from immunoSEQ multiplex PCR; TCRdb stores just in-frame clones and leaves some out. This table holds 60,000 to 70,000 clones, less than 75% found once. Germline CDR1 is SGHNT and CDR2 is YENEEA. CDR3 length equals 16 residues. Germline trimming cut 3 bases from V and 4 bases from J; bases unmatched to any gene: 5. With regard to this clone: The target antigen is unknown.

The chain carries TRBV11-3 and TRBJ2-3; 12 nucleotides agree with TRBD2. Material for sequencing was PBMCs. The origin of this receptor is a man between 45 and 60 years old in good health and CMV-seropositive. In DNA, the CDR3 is TGTGCCAGCAGCTTCGGACTAGCGGGATTGTCAGATACGCAGTATTTT. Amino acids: CASSFGLAGLSDTQYF.